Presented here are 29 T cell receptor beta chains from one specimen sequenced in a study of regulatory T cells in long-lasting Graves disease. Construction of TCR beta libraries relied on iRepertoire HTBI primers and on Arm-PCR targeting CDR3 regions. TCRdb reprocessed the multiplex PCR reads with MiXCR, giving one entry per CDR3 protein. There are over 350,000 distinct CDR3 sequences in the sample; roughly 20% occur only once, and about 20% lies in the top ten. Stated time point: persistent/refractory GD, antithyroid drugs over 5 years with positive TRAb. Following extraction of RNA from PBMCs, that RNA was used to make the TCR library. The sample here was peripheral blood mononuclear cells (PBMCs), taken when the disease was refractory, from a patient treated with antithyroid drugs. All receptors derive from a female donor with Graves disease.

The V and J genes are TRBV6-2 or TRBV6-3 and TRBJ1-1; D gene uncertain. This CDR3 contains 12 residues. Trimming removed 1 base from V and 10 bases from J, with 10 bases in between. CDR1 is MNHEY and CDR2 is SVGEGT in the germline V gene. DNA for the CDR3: TGTGCCAGCAGTTACTTGGGCGGACGAGCTTTCTTT. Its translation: CASSYLGGRAFF.

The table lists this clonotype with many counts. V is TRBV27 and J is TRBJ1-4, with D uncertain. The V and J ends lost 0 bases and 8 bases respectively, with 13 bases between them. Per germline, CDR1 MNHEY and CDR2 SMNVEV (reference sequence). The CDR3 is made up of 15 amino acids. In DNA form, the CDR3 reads TGTGCCAGCAGTTTATCAGCGAGGGCTCTCGAAAAACTGTTTTTT. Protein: CASSLSARALEKLFF.

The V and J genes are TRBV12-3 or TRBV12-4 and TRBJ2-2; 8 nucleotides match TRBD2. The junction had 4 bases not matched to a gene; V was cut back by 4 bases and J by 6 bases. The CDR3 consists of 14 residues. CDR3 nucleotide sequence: TGTGCCAGCAGTTCTCGAGCGGGAGCCGGGGAGCTGTTTTTT. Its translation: CASSSRAGAGELFF.

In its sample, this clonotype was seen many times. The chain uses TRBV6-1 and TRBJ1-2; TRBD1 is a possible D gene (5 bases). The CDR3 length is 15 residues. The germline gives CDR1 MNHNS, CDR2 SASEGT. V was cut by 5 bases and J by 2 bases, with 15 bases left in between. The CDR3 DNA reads TGTGCCAGCAGTCTATCCCGGGACGGGAACTATGGCTACACCTTC. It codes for CASSLSRDGNYGYTF.

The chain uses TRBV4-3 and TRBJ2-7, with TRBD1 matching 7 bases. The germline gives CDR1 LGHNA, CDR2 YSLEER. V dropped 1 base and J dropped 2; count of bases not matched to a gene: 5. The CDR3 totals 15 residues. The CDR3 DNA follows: TGCGCCAGCAGCCAAGTGTGGGACAGTACCTACGAGCAGTACTTC. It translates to CASSQVWDSTYEQYF.

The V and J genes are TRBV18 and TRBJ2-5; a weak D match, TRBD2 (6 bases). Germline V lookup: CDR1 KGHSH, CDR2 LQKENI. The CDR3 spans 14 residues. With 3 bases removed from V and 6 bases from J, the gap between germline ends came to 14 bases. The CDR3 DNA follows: TGTGCCAGCTCACCGCAGGAGGGTAAGAAGACCCAGTACTTC. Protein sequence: CASSPQEGKKTQYF.

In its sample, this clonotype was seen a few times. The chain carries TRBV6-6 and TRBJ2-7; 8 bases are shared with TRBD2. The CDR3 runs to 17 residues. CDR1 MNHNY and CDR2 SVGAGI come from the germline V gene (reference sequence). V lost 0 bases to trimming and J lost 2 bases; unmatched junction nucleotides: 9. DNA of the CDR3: TGTGCCAGCAGTTACTCGAGGGTAGCGGGATTGACCTACGAGCAGTACTTC. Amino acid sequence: CASSYSRVAGLTYEQYF.

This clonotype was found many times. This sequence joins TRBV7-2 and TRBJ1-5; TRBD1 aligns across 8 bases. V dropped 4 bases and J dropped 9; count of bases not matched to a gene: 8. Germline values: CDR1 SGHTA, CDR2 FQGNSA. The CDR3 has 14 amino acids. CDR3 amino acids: CASSSDRGLWPQHF. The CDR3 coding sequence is TGTGCCAGCAGCTCCGACAGGGGTCTTTGGCCCCAGCATTTT.

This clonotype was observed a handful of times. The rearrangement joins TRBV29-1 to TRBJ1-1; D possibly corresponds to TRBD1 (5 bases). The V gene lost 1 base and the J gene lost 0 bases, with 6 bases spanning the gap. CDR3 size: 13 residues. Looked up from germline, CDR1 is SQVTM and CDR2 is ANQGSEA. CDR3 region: CSVEGGLNTEAFF. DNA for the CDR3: TGCAGCGTTGAAGGGGGCTTGAACACTGAAGCTTTCTTT.

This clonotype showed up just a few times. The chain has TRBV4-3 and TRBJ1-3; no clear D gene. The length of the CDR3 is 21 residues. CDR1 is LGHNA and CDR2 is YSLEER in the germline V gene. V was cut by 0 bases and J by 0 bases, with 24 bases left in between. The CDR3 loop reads CASSQDSVQRQTLSSGNTIYF. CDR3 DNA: TGCGCCAGCAGCCAAGATTCGGTGCAGAGGCAGACTTTATCCTCTGGAAACACCATATATTTT.

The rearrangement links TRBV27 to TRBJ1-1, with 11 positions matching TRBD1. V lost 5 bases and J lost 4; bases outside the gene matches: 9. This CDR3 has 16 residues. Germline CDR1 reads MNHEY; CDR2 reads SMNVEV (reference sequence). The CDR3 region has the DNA TGTGCCAGCAGTCCTGGACAGGGGGCCTTAGTCACTGAAGCTTTCTTT. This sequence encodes CASSPGQGALVTEAFF.

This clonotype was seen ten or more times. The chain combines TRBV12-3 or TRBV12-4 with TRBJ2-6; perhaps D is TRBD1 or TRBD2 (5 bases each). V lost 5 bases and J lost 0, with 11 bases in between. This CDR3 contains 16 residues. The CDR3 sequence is CASSVGRHSGANVLTF. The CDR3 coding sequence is TGTGCCAGCAGTGTGGGACGACACTCTGGGGCCAACGTCCTGACTTTC.

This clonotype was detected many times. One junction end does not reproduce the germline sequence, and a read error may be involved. CDR3: CASSLFVGETQYF. The CDR3 region has the DNA TGCGCCAGCAGCTTATTTGTGGGAGAGACCCAGTACTTC. This chain joins TRBV7-2 and TRBJ2-5, with D unclear. This CDR3 has 13 amino acids. The V gene's germline CDR1 is SGHTA and CDR2 FQGNSA.

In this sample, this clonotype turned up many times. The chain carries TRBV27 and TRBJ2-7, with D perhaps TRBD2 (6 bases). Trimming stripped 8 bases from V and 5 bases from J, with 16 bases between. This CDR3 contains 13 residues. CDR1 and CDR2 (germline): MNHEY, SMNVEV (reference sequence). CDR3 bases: TGTGCCAGCGCAACTTCGGGGGAAAACGAGCAGTACTTC. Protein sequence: CASATSGENEQYF.

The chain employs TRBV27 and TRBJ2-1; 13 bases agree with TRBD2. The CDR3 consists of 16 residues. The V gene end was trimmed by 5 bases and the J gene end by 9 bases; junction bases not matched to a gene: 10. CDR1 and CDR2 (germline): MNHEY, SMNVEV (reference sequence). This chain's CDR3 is CASSLRTSGSVGEQFF. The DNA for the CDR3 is TGTGCCAGCAGTCTCCGGACTAGCGGGAGTGTGGGTGAGCAGTTCTTC.

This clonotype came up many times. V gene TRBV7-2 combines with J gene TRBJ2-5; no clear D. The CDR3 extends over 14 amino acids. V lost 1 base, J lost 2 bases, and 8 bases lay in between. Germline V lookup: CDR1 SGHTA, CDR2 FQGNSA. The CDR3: CASSLGVGQETQYF. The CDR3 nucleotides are TGTGCCAGCAGCTTAGGCGTCGGGCAAGAGACCCAGTACTTC.

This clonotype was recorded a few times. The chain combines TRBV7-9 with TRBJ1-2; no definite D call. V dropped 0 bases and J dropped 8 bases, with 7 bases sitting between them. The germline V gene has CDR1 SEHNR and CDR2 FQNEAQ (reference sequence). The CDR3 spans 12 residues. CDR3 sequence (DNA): TGTGCCAGCAGCTTAGCGCCTGGGGGCTACACCTTC. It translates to CASSLAPGGYTF.

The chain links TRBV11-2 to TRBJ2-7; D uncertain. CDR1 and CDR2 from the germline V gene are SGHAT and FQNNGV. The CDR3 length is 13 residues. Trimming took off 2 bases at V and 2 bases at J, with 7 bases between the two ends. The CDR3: CASSLLLAYEQYF. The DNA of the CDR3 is TGTGCCAGCAGCTTATTGCTAGCCTACGAGCAGTACTTC.

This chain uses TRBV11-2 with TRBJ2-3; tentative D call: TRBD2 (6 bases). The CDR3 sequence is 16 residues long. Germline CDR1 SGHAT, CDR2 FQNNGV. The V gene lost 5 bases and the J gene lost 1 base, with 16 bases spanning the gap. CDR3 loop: CASSRTGLGRTDTQYF. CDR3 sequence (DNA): TGTGCCAGCAGCCGGACGGGACTTGGACGCACAGATACGCAGTATTTT. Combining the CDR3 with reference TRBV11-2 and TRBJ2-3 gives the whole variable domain EAGVAQSPRYKIIEKRQSVAFWCNPISGHATLYWYQQILGQGPKLLIQFQNNGVVDDSQLPKDRFSAERLKGVDSTLKIQPAKLEDSAVYLCASSRTGLGRTDTQYFGPGTRLTVL.

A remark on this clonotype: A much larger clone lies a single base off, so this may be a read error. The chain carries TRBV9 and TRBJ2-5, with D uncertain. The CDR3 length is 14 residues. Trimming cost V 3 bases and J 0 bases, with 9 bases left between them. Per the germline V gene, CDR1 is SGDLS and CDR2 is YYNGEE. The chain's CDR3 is CASSAGAYQETQYF. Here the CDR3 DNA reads TGTGCCAGCAGCGCAGGAGCTTACCAAGAGACCCAGTACTTC. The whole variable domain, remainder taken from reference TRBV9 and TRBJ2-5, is DSGVTQTPKHLITATGQRVTLRCSPRSGDLSVYWYQQSLDQGLQFLIQYYNGEERAKGNILERFSAQQFPDLHSELNLSSLELGDSALYFCASSAGAYQETQYFGPGTRLLVL.

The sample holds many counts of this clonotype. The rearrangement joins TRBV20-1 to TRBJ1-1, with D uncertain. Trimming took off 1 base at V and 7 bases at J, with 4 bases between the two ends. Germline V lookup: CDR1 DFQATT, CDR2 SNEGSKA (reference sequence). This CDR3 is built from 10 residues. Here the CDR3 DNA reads TGCAGTGCTAGAGTCCTTGAAGCTTTCTTT. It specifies CSARVLEAFF.

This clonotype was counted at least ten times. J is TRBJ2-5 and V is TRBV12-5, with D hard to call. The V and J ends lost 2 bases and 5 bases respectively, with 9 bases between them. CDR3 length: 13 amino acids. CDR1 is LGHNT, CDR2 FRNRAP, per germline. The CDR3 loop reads CASGLPPLETQYF. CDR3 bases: TGTGCTAGTGGTTTGCCCCCCCTCGAGACCCAGTACTTC.

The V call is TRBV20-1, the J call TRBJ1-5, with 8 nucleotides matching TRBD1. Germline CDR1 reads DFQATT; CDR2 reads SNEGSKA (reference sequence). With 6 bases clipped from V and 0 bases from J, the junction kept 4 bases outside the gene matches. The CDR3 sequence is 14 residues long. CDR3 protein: CSAEDRVSNQPQHF. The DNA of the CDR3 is TGCAGTGCCGAGGACAGGGTTAGCAATCAGCCCCAGCATTTT.

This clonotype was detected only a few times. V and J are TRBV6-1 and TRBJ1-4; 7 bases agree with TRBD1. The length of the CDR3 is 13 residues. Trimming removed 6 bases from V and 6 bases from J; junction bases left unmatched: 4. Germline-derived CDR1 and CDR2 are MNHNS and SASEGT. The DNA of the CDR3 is TGTGCCAGCAGCCACCAGGGGGATGAAAAACTGTTTTTT. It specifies CASSHQGDEKLFF.

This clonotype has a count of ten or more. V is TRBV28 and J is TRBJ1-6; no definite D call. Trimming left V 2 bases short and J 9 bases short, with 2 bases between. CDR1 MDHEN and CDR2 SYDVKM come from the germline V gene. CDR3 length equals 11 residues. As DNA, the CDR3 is TGTGCCAGCAGTTTAGGTTCACCCCTCCACTTT. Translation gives CASSLGSPLHF.

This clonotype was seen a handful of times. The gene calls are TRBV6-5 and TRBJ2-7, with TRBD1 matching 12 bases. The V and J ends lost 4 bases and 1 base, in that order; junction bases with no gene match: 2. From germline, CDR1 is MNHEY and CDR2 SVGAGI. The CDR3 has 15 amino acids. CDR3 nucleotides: TGTGCCAGCAGTTGGGGACAGGGGGCTTCCTACGAGCAGTACTTC. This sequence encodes CASSWGQGASYEQYF.

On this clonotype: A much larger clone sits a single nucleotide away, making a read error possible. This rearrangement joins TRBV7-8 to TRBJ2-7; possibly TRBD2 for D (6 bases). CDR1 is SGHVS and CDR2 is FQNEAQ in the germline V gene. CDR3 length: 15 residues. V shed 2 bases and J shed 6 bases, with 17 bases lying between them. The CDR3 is CASSLKPDGRSEQYF. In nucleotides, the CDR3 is TGTGCCAGCAGCTTAAAGCCGGATGGGAGGAGCGAGCAGTACTTC.

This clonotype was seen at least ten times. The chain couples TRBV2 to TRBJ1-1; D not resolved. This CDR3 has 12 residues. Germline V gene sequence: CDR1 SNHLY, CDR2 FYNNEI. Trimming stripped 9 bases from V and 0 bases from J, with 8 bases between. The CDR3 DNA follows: TGTGCCAGTGGACGGTTGAACACTGAAGCTTTCTTT. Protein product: CASGRLNTEAFF. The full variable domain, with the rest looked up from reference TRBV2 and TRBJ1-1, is EPEVTQTPSHQVTQMGQEVILRCVPISNHLYFYWYRQILGQKVEFLVSFYNNEISEKSEIFDDQFSVERPDGSNFTLKIRSTKLEDSAMYFCASGRLNTEAFFGQGTRLTVV.

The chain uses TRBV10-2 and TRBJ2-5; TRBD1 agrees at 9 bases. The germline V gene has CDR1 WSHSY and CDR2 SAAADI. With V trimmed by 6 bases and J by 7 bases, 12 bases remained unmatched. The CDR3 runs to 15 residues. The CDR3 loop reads CASRISGTGFGTQYF. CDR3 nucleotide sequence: TGCGCCAGCAGGATCTCCGGGACAGGGTTTGGGACCCAGTACTTC.